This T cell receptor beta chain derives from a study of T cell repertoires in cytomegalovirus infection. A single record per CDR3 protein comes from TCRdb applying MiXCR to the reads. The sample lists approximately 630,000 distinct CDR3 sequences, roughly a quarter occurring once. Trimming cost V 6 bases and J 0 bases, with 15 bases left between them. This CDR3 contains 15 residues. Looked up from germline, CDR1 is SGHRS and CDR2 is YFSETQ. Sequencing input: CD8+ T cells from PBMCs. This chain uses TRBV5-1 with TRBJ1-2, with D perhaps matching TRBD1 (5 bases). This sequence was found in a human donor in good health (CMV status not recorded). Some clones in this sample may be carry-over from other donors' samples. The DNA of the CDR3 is TGCGCCAGCACCTCGGGGGATTGGGCTAACTATGGCTACACCTTC. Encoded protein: CASTSGDWANYGYTF.